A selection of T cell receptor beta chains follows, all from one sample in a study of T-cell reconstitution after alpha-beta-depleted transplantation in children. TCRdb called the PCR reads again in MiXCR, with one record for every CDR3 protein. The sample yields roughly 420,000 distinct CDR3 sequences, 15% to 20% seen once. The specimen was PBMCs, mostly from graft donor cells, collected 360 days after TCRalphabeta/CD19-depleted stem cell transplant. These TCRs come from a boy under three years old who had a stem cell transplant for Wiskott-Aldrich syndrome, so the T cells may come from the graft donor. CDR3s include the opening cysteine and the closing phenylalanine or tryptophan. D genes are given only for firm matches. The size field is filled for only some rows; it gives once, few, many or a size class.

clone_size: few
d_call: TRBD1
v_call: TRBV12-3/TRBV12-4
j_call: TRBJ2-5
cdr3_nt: TGTGCCAGCAGAGGACAGGGGCTGGAGACCCAGTACTTC
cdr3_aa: CASRGQGLETQYF

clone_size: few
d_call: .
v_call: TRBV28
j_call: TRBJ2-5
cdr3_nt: TGTGCCAGCAGTTTCGGAGGGAATTCAGAGACCCAGTACTTC
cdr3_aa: CASSFGGNSETQYF

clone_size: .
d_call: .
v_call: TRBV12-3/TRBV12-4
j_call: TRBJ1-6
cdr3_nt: TGTGCCAGCAGTTTTCGGCTGCAGGGGTTGATTAGCTCCTATAATTCACCCCTCCACTTT
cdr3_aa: CASSFRLQGLISSYNSPLHF

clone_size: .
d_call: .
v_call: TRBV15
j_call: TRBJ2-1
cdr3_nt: TGTGCCACCAGCAGAGAGACCTTTGGCAATGAGCAGTTCTTC
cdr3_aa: CATSRETFGNEQFF

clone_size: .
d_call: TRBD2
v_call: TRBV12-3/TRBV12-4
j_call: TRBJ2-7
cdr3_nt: TGTGCCAGCAGCCTCCTAGCGGGGGGCAGCTCCTACGAGCAGTACTTC
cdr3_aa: CASSLLAGGSSYEQYF

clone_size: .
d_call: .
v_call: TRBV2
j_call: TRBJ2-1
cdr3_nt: TGTGCCAGCAGTGGACAGGAGTACAATGAGCAGTTCTTC
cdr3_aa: CASSGQEYNEQFF

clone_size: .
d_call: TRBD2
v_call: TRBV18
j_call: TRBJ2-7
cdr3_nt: TGTGCCAGCTCACCAGGACTAGCGGGAATTGCCTACGAGCAGTACTTC
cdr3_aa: CASSPGLAGIAYEQYF

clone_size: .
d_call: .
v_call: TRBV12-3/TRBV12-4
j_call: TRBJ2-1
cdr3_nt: TGTGCCAGCAAGGGGGGCGCCACCCCCTACAATGAGCAGTTCTTC
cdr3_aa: CASKGGATPYNEQFF

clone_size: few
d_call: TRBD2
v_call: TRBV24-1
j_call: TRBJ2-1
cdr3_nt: TGTGCCACCAGCTTAAGTCCGGGACTAGAGTACAATGAGCAGTTCTTC
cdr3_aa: CATSLSPGLEYNEQFF

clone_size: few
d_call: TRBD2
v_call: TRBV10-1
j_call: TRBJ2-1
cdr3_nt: TGCGCCAGCAGTGACGGGGGAGGGCCGTACAATGAGCAGTTCTTC
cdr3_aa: CASSDGGGPYNEQFF

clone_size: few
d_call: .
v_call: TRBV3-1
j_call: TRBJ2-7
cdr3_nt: TGTGCCAGCAGCCAAGGAAGGGGGTGGGAGCAGTACTTC
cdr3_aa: CASSQGRGWEQYF

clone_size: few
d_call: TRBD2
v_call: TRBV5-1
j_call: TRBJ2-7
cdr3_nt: TGCGCCAGCAGGACTAGCGACGAGCAGTACTTC
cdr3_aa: CASRTSDEQYF

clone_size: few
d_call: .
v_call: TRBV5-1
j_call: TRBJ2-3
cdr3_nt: TGCGCCAGCATAGGCTACACAGATACGCAGTATTTT
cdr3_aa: CASIGYTDTQYF

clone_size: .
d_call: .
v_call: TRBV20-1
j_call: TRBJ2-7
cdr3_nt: TGCAGTGCTAGAGATCCGAGCAGGAACTCCTACGAGCAGTACTTC
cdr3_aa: CSARDPSRNSYEQYF

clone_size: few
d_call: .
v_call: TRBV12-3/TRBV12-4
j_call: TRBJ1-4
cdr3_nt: TGTGCCAGCAGTCGGACGGCCCTTAGGGAAAAACTGTTTTTT
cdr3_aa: CASSRTALREKLFF

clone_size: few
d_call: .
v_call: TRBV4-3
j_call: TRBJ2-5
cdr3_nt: TGCGCCAGCAGCCAAGATGCCGAAGAGACCCAGTACTTC
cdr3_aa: CASSQDAEETQYF

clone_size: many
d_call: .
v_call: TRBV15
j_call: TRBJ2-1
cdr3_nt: TGTGCCACCAGCAGTGACCCCCGGAGGGATAATGAGCAGTTCTTC
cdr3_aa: CATSSDPRRDNEQFF

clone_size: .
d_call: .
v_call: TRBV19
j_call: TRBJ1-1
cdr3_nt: TGTGCCAGTAGTATTGGTTTAACTGAAGCTTTCTTT
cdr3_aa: CASSIGLTEAFF

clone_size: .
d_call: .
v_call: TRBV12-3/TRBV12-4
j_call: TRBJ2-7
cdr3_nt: TGTGCCAGCAGCCCTACAGGGTTCGAGCAGTACTTC
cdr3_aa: CASSPTGFEQYF

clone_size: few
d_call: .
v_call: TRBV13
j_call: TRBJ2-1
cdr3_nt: TGTGCCAGCAGCCCTCGGGCGGACAATGAGCAGTTCTTC
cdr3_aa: CASSPRADNEQFF

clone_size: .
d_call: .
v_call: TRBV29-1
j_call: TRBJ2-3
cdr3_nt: TGCAGCGTTGTAAGGGGAGGCACAGATACGCAGTATTTT
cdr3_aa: CSVVRGGTDTQYF

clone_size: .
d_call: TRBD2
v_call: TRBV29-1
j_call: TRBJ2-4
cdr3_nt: TGCAGCGTTGGGGGGAGGGGAAAGAACATTCAGTACTTC
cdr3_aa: CSVGGRGKNIQYF

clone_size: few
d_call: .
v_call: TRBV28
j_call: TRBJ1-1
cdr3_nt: TGTGCCAGCAGTTTAGCAGGCAGGAGGCGCACTGAAGCTTTCTTT
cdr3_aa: CASSLAGRRRTEAFF

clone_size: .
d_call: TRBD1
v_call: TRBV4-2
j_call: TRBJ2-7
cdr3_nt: TGTGCCAGCAGCCAGGGGGGGACAGGGGCATCCTACGAGCAGTACTTC
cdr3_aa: CASSQGGTGASYEQYF

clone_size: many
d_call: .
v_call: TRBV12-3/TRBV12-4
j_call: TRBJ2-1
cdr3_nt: TGTGCCAGCAGTTTCCCAGACAGCCATAAGCAGTTCTTC
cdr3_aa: CASSFPDSHKQFF

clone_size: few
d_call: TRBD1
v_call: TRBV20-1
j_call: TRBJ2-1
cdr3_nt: TGCAGTGCTCAGTCCGGGACAGGGGGTTACTACAATGAGCAGTTCTTC
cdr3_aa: CSAQSGTGGYYNEQFF

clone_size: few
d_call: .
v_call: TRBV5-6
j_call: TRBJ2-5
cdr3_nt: TGTGCCAGCAGCTCCCGACCCAAGGGTGGGACCCAGTACTTC
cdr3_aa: CASSSRPKGGTQYF

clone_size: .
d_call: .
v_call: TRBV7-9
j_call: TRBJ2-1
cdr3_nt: TGTGCCAGCAACCAGAGCGCGGACTGGACCTGGGATGAGCAGTTCTTC
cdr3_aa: CASNQSADWTWDEQFF

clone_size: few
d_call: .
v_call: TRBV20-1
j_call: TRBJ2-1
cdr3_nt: TGCAGTGCTAGGGCACCGGAGCAGTTCTTC
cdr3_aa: CSARAPEQFF

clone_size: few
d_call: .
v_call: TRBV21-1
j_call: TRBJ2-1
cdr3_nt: TGTGCCAGCAGCAAAGACGAACGGGGACTAGCGGTCTCCTACAATGAGCAGTTCTTC
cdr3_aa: CASSKDERGLAVSYNEQFF

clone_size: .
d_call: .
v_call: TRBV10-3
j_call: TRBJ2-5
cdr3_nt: TGTGCCATCAGTGAGACACGGAACCAAGAGACCCAGTACTTC
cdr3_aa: CAISETRNQETQYF

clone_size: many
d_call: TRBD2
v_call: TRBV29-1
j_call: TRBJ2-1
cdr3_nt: TGCAGCGCGGCCCGCGGGAGATCCTACAATGAGCAGTTCTTC
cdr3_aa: CSAARGRSYNEQFF

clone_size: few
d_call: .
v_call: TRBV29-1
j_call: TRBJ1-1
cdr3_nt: TGCAGCGTTGGGGCGAGGGTTTCGAACACTGAAGCTTTCTTT
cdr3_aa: CSVGARVSNTEAFF

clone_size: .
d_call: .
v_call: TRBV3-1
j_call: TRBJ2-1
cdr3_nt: TGTGCCAGCAGCCAAGATCTAGGGGCCAATAGCAATGAGCAGTTCTTC
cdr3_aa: CASSQDLGANSNEQFF

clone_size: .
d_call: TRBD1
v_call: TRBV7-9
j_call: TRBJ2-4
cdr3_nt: TGTGCCAGCAGCTTATTTCAGGGGGCGCTGGCCAAAAACATTCAGTACTTC
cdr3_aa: CASSLFQGALAKNIQYF

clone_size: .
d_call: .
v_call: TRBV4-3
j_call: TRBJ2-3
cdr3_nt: TGCGCCAGCAGCTGCGGTCAGGGCACAGATACGCAGTATTTT
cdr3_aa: CASSCGQGTDTQYF

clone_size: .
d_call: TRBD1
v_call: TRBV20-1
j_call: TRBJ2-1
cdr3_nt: TGCAGTAACATCCGGAGAACAGGGGGGTTCAATGAGCAGTTCTTC
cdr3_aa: CSNIRRTGGFNEQFF

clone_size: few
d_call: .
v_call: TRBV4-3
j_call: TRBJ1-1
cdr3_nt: TGCGCCAGCAGCCAAGATGCCCCGATCCGGAACACTGAAGCTTTCTTT
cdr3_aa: CASSQDAPIRNTEAFF

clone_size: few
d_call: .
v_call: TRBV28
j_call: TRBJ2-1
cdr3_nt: TGTGCCAGCAGTTTCAGCCGGGGAGGTCCTTACAATGAGCAGTTCTTC
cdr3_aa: CASSFSRGGPYNEQFF

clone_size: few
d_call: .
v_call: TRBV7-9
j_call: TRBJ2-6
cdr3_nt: TGTGCCAGCAGCTTACACCTCTCTGGGGCCAACGTCCTGACTTTC
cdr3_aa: CASSLHLSGANVLTF

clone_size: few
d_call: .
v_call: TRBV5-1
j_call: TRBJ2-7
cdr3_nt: TGCGCCAGCAGCTTGTGGCAGGGAGGCTCCTACGAGCAGTACTTC
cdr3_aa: CASSLWQGGSYEQYF

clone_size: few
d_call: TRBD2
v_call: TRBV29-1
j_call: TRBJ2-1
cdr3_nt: TGCAGCGTTTCTCTAGCGGTTTACAATGAGCAGTTCTTC
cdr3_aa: CSVSLAVYNEQFF

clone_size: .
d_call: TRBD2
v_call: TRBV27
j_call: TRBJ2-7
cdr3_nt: TGTGCCAGCAGTTTGCGACAGGCGGGACTAGCGGGAGGGTGGACCTACGAGCAGTACTTC
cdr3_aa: CASSLRQAGLAGGWTYEQYF

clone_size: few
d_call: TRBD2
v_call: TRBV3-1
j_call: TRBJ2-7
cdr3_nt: TGTGCCAGCAGCCGGACTAGCGGGAGGACCTACGAGCAGTACTTC
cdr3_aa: CASSRTSGRTYEQYF

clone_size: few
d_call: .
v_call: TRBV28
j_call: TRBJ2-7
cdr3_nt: TGTGCCAGCAGTTTGGACCCCGTCTCCATTGGCGAGCAGTACTTC
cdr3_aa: CASSLDPVSIGEQYF

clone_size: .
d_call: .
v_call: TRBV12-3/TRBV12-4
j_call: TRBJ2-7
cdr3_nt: TGTGCCAGCAGTTTAAGGACCCGGCCCAACGAGCAGTACTTC
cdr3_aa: CASSLRTRPNEQYF

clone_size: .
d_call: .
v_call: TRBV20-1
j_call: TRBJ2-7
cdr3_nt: TGCAGTGCTAAGCGTCCCGCGCCCCGGGGGGCCCCCTACGAGCAGTACTTC
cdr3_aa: CSAKRPAPRGAPYEQYF

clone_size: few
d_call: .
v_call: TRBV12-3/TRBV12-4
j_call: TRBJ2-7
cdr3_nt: TGTGCCAGCAGTTTTACATGGCGGATGCCCTCCTACGAGCAGTACTTC
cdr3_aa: CASSFTWRMPSYEQYF

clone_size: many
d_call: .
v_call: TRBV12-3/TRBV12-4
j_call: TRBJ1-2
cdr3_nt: TGTGCCAGCACCCTTGGAAGGAGCGGAGCGGGCTATGGCTACACCTTC
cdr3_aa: CASTLGRSGAGYGYTF

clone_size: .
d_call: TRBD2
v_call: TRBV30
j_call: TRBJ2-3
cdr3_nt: TGTGCCTGGAGATGGACCGGACTAGCGGGAGGATGGGATACGCAGTATTTT
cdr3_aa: CAWRWTGLAGGWDTQYF

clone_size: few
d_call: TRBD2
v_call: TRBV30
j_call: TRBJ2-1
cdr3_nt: TGTGCCACCTCTAGCGGGGGGTACAATGAGCAGTTCTTC
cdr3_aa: CATSSGGYNEQFF

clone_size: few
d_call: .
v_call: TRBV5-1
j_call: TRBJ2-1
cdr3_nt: TGCGCCAGCAGCTTCATAGGGGAGCAGTTCTTC
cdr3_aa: CASSFIGEQFF

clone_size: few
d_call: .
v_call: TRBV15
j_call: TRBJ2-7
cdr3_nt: TGTGCCACCAGCAGAGCGACTAAGTACTACGAGCAGTACTTC
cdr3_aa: CATSRATKYYEQYF

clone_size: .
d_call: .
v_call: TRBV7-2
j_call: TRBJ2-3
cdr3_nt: TGTGCCAGCAGCTTTCGGGTTATCACAGATACGCAGTATTTT
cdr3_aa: CASSFRVITDTQYF

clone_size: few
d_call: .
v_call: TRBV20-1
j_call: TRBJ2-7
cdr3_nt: TGCAGTGCTAGAGGGCAGAATTACGAGCAGTACTTC
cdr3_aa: CSARGQNYEQYF

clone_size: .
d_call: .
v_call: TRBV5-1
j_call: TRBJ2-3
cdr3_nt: TGCGCCAGCAGCCTAGGTCAACGGGATACGCAGTATTTT
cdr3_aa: CASSLGQRDTQYF

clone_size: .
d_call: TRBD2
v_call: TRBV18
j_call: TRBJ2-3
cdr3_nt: TGTGCCAGCTCACCAAGAGACCCGGGACTAGGGGCGCAGTATTTT
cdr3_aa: CASSPRDPGLGAQYF

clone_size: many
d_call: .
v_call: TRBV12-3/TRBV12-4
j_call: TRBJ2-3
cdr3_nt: TGTGCCAGCAGTTTAGACGGGGGAGATACGCAGTATTTT
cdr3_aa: CASSLDGGDTQYF

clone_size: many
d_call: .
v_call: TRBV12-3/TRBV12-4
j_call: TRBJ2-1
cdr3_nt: TGTGCCAGCAGTTGGGGAGGCAATGAGCAGTTCTTC
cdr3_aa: CASSWGGNEQFF